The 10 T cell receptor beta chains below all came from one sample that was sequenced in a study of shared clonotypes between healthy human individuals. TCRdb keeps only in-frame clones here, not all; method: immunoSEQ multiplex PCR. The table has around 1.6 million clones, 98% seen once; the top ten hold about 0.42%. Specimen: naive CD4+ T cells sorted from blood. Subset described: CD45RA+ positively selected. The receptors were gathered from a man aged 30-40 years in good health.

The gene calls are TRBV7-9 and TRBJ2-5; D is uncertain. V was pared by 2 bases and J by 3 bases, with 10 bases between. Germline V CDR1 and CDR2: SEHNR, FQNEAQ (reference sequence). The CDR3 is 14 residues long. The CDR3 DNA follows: TGTGCCAGCAGCTTACAAGGTGTTGAAGAGACCCAGTACTTC. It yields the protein CASSLQGVEETQYF.

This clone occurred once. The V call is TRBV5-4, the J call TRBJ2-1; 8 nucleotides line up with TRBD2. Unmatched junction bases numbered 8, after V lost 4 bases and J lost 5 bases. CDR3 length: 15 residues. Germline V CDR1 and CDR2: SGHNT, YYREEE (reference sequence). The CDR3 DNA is TGTGCCAGCAGCGGCGGCGCGGGAGGCAACAATGAGCAGTTCTTC. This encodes CASSGGAGGNNEQFF.

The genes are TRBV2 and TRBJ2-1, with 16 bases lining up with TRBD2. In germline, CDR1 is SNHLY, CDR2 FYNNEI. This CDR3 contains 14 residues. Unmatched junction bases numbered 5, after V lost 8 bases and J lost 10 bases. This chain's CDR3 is CASLGLAGGGEQFF. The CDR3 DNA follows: TGTGCCAGCTTGGGACTAGCGGGAGGGGGAGAGCAGTTCTTC.

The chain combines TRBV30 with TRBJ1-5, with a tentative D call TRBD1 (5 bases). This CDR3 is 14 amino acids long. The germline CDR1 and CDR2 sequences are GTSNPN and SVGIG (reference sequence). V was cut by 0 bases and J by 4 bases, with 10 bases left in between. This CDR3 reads CAWSVRAGNQPQHF. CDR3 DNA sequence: TGTGCCTGGAGTGTAAGGGCAGGGAATCAGCCCCAGCATTTT.

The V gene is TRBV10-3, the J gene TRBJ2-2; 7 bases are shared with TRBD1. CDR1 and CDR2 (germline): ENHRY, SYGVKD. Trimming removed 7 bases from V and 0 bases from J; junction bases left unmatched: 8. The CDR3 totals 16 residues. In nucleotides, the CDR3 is TGTGCCATCACCCCAGGACAGGCGGCGAACACCGGGGAGCTGTTTTTT. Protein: CAITPGQAANTGELFF.

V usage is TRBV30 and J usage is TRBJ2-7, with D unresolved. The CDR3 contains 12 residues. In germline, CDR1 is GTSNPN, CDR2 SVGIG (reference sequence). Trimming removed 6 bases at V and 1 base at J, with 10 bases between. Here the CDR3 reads CACRRTSYEQYF. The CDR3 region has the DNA TGTGCCTGTCGTCGGACGTCCTACGAGCAGTACTTC. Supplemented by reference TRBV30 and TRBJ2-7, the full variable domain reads SQTIHQWPATLVQPVGSPLSLECTVEGTSNPNLYWYRQAAGRGLQLLFYSVGIGQISSEVPQNLSASRPQDRQFILSSKKLLLSDSGFYLCACRRTSYEQYFGPGTRLTVT.

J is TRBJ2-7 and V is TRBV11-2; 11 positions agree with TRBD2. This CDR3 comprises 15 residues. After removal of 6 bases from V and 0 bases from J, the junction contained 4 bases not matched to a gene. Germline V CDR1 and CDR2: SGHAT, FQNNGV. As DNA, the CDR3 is TGTGCCAGCAGGCCACTAGCGGGAGTCTCCTACGAGCAGTACTTC. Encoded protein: CASRPLAGVSYEQYF.

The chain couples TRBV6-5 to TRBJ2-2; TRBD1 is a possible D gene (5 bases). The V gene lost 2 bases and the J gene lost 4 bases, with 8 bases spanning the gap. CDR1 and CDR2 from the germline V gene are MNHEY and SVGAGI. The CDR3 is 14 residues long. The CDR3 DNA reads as TGTGCCAGCAGTTACGGAAGGGGCACCGGGGAGCTGTTTTTT. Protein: CASSYGRGTGELFF.

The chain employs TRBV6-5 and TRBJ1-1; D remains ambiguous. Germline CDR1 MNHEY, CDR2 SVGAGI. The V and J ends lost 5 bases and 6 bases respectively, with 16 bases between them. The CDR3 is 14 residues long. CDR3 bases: TGTGCCAGCAGTGATAGGCGACGTGTCCCTGAAGCTTTCTTT. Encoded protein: CASSDRRRVPEAFF.

Here the CDR3 DNA reads TGTGCCAGCAGCTTTAGCGGGAGAGGTGAAAATGAGCAGTTCTTC. Translated, it gives CASSFSGRGENEQFF. V gene TRBV11-3 combines with J gene TRBJ2-1; 9 nucleotides match TRBD2. Germline lookup yields CDR1 SGHNT and CDR2 YENEEA. The V gene end was trimmed by 3 bases and the J gene end by 7 bases; junction bases not matched to a gene: 7. CDR3 length: 15 residues. The full variable domain, its missing parts supplied by reference TRBV11-3 and TRBJ2-1, is EAGVVQSPRYKIIEKKQPVAFWCNPISGHNTLYWYLQNLGQGPELLIRYENEEAVDDSQLPKDRFSAERLKGVDSTLKIQPAELGDSAVYLCASSFSGRGENEQFFGPGTRLTVL.